This paragraph reports one T cell receptor (beta chain). Clones were sequenced by immunoSEQ multiplex PCR, and TCRdb holds only the in-frame ones, with some missing. The table records around 140,000 clones, 75% to 90% of them present only once. This specimen belongs to a study of blood T cell repertoires in COVID-19. For the study at large: COVID-19 samples collected from the United States, Italy and Spain covered acute and convalescent phases. T cells, B-cell-depleted T cells, or PBMCs supplied cDNA or gDNA.

This CDR3 has 13 residues. CDR1 LGHDT and CDR2 YNNKEL come from the germline V gene (reference sequence). The junction had 2 bases not matched to a gene; V was cut back by 4 bases and J by 6 bases. Seattle's enrolled individuals joined amid active infection and were then monitored longitudinally. What was sequenced was peripheral blood. V gene TRBV3-1 (or the pseudogene TRBV3-2) combines with J gene TRBJ1-4; 7 bases match TRBD1. The source is a man in his sixties with COVID-19, enrolled during active disease. For the CDR3, the DNA is TGTGCCAGCAGCCCCGGGACAGATGAAAAACTGTTTTTT. Translated: CASSPGTDEKLFF.